This T cell receptor beta chain was sequenced for a study of T-cell reconstitution after alpha-beta-depleted transplantation in children. The TCRbeta library incorporated unique molecular identifiers. One entry per CDR3 protein results from TCRdb running MiXCR on the PCR reads. Of 450,000 to 500,000 distinct CDR3 sequences in the sample, around 12% were seen once. This clonotype was recorded a few times. The CDR3 is made up of 13 amino acids. In germline, CDR1 is MDHEN, CDR2 SYDVKM. Trimming removed 5 bases at V and 4 bases at J, with 11 bases between. Material: PBMCs from the stem cell graft donor, obtained from the stem cell graft. The sequence came from a human donor who donated a stem cell graft to a child with combined immunodeficiency. The chain combines TRBV28 with TRBJ1-2, with D hard to call. The CDR3 DNA follows: TGTGCCAGCAGTACGCACCCGACCTATGGCTACACCTTC. Amino acid sequence: CASSTHPTYGYTF.